These T cell receptor beta chains were read from a single sample in a study of T cell responses to AZD1222 COVID-19 vaccine. Sequencing used immunoSEQ multiplex PCR; TCRdb keeps in-frame clones, though not all of them. The sample has about 85,000 clones, around 85% seen once. Sequenced here: peripheral blood, sampled on day 0 of AZD1222 vaccination. All receptors come from an adult in good health. Each CDR3 is given with its conserved first and last residue. The order of the fields is J gene, D gene, clone size, V gene, CDR3 DNA, CDR3 protein. D genes are given only for firm matches. Some rows have no size entry. The others give once, few or many, or a class for an expanded clone.

J gene: TRBJ2-2
D gene: TRBD1
clone size: NA
V gene: TRBV7-2
CDR3 DNA: TGTGCCAGCAGCCGGGACAGGAGTACCGGGGAGCTGTTTTTT
CDR3 protein: CASSRDRSTGELFF

J gene: TRBJ1-6
D gene: NA
clone size: NA
V gene: TRBV7-9
CDR3 DNA: TGTGCCAGCAGCACATACCGGCAGGGCGGCTCACCCCTCCACTTT
CDR3 protein: CASSTYRQGGSPLHF

J gene: TRBJ2-7
D gene: NA
clone size: NA
V gene: TRBV6-1
CDR3 DNA: TGTGCCAGCAGTGAAGCGAGAGGGGGCGAGCAGTACTTC
CDR3 protein: CASSEARGGEQYF

J gene: TRBJ1-2
D gene: NA
clone size: NA
V gene: TRBV12-3/TRBV12-4
CDR3 DNA: TGTGCCAGCAGTTTAGAGCGGAACCATGGCTACACCTTC
CDR3 protein: CASSLERNHGYTF

J gene: TRBJ2-5
D gene: TRBD2
clone size: NA
V gene: TRBV7-7
CDR3 DNA: TGTGCTAGCAGCCCTAATTATGGCCGGACTAGCGGGAGTGAGACCCAGTACTTC
CDR3 protein: CASSPNYGRTSGSETQYF

J gene: TRBJ2-7
D gene: NA
clone size: once
V gene: TRBV11-2
CDR3 DNA: TGTGCCAGCAGCCCTGGACAGCTCTGGGAGCAGTACTTC
CDR3 protein: CASSPGQLWEQYF

J gene: TRBJ2-7
D gene: NA
clone size: NA
V gene: TRBV19
CDR3 DNA: TGTGCCAGTAGTAGAATCGGCGCGGGGCCCATATCCTACGAGCAGTACTTC
CDR3 protein: CASSRIGAGPISYEQYF

J gene: TRBJ2-3
D gene: NA
clone size: NA
V gene: TRBV12-5
CDR3 DNA: TGTGCTAGTGGTTTGAGTTTGGGGGGCACAGATACGCAGTATTTT
CDR3 protein: CASGLSLGGTDTQYF

J gene: TRBJ2-1
D gene: TRBD2
clone size: NA
V gene: TRBV7-3
CDR3 DNA: TGTGCCAGCAGCTTAAGGGGGGAGGGCCGTGGTGAGCAGTTCTTC
CDR3 protein: CASSLRGEGRGEQFF

J gene: TRBJ1-2
D gene: TRBD1
clone size: NA
V gene: TRBV7-9
CDR3 DNA: TGTGCCAGCAGCTTAGTCGGCGGGACAGGGTATGGCTACACCTTC
CDR3 protein: CASSLVGGTGYGYTF

J gene: TRBJ2-7
D gene: TRBD1
clone size: NA
V gene: TRBV5-3
CDR3 DNA: TGTGCCAGAAGCTTGAGGGGGCGCCACGAGCAGTACTTC
CDR3 protein: CARSLRGRHEQYF

J gene: TRBJ1-6
D gene: NA
clone size: NA
V gene: TRBV5-1
CDR3 DNA: TGCGCCAGCAGCCCCGACGGTTCACCCCTCCACTTT
CDR3 protein: CASSPDGSPLHF

J gene: TRBJ2-2
D gene: NA
clone size: few
V gene: TRBV4-3
CDR3 DNA: TGCGCCAGCAGCCAAGATTGGATAACCGGGGAGCTGTTTTTT
CDR3 protein: CASSQDWITGELFF

J gene: TRBJ2-7
D gene: NA
clone size: few
V gene: TRBV29-1
CDR3 DNA: TGCAGCGTTGACGAGGGATACGAGCAGTACTTC
CDR3 protein: CSVDEGYEQYF

J gene: TRBJ1-4
D gene: TRBD1
clone size: NA
V gene: TRBV5-1
CDR3 DNA: TGCGCCAGCAGCCCCTACGGGACAGGGGACGAAAAACTGTTTTTT
CDR3 protein: CASSPYGTGDEKLFF

J gene: TRBJ1-1
D gene: NA
clone size: NA
V gene: TRBV18
CDR3 DNA: TGTGCCAGCTCACCCCAGGGGATCCGTGACACTGAAGCTTTCTTT
CDR3 protein: CASSPQGIRDTEAFF

J gene: TRBJ1-2
D gene: TRBD1
clone size: NA
V gene: TRBV19
CDR3 DNA: TGTGCCAGTAAGAACCCAGGGGGCTCTGGCTACACCTTC
CDR3 protein: CASKNPGGSGYTF

J gene: TRBJ1-4
D gene: TRBD1
clone size: NA
V gene: TRBV6-1
CDR3 DNA: TGTGCCAGCAGTGAAGCAATCAGGGGGTCCGCAACTAATGAAAAACTGTTTTTT
CDR3 protein: CASSEAIRGSATNEKLFF

J gene: TRBJ2-7
D gene: TRBD1
clone size: once
V gene: TRBV27
CDR3 DNA: TGTGCCAGCAGTTCAAATTCGGGACAGGGCCCTTACGAGCAGTACTTC
CDR3 protein: CASSSNSGQGPYEQYF

J gene: TRBJ2-2
D gene: NA
clone size: NA
V gene: TRBV9
CDR3 DNA: TGTGCCAGCAGCGTAGTTCCGGACAACACCGGGGAGCTGTTTTTT
CDR3 protein: CASSVVPDNTGELFF

J gene: TRBJ1-2
D gene: NA
clone size: NA
V gene: TRBV29-1
CDR3 DNA: TGCAGCGTTGAATATGGGGAGTATGGCTACACCTTC
CDR3 protein: CSVEYGEYGYTF

J gene: TRBJ1-2
D gene: NA
clone size: few
V gene: TRBV28
CDR3 DNA: TGTGCCAGCAGTAACGTGGGGGGCTACACCTTC
CDR3 protein: CASSNVGGYTF

J gene: TRBJ2-3
D gene: TRBD2
clone size: once
V gene: TRBV27
CDR3 DNA: TGTGCCAGCAGTCCCCTTGGTAGCGGGATAAGCACAGATACGCAGTATTTT
CDR3 protein: CASSPLGSGISTDTQYF

J gene: TRBJ1-2
D gene: TRBD1
clone size: NA
V gene: TRBV3-1/TRBV3-2
CDR3 DNA: TGTGCCAGCAGCCAGGGACAGGATGGCTACACCTTC
CDR3 protein: CASSQGQDGYTF

J gene: TRBJ2-3
D gene: NA
clone size: once
V gene: TRBV3-1/TRBV3-2
CDR3 DNA: TGTGCCAGCAGCCCCGCGAGGGTAGGGGCAGATACGCAGTATTTT
CDR3 protein: CASSPARVGADTQYF

J gene: TRBJ2-1
D gene: NA
clone size: NA
V gene: TRBV7-9
CDR3 DNA: TGTGCCAGCAGCCCTACCGCTGTTTACAATGAGCAGTTCTTC
CDR3 protein: CASSPTAVYNEQFF

J gene: TRBJ2-1
D gene: TRBD2
clone size: NA
V gene: TRBV11-3
CDR3 DNA: TGTGCCAGCACACGGGAGGGCTATGAGCAGTTCTTC
CDR3 protein: CASTREGYEQFF

J gene: TRBJ2-2
D gene: NA
clone size: once
V gene: TRBV24-1
CDR3 DNA: TGTGCCACCAGTGATCAAGGGGACACCGGGGAGCTGTTTTTT
CDR3 protein: CATSDQGDTGELFF

J gene: TRBJ1-2
D gene: NA
clone size: few
V gene: TRBV28
CDR3 DNA: TGTGCCACCTACTACCTTTCTGGCTACACCTTC
CDR3 protein: CATYYLSGYTF

J gene: TRBJ2-7
D gene: TRBD1
clone size: NA
V gene: TRBV5-1
CDR3 DNA: TGCGCCAGCAGCTCGGGACAGGGGTACGAGCAGTACTTC
CDR3 protein: CASSSGQGYEQYF

J gene: TRBJ2-5
D gene: NA
clone size: NA
V gene: TRBV7-3
CDR3 DNA: TGTGCCAGCAGCCTATGGGGTAGGGAACAAGAGACCCAGTACTTC
CDR3 protein: CASSLWGREQETQYF

J gene: TRBJ2-2
D gene: NA
clone size: NA
V gene: TRBV10-3
CDR3 DNA: TGTGCCATCACCGCCCTAGCGAACACCGGGGAGCTGTTTTTT
CDR3 protein: CAITALANTGELFF

J gene: TRBJ1-6
D gene: TRBD1
clone size: NA
V gene: TRBV5-6
CDR3 DNA: TGTGCCAGCAGCCCTCGAAGGACAGGAGCTAATAATTCACCCCTCCACTTT
CDR3 protein: CASSPRRTGANNSPLHF

J gene: TRBJ2-7
D gene: NA
clone size: NA
V gene: TRBV20-1
CDR3 DNA: TGCAGTGCTAGGACAACCTACGAGCAGTACTTC
CDR3 protein: CSARTTYEQYF

J gene: TRBJ1-1
D gene: NA
clone size: NA
V gene: TRBV28
CDR3 DNA: TGTGCCAGCAGTTCAACACAGAACAAGATTATTCTGGCTTTCTTT
CDR3 protein: CASSSTQNKIILAFF

J gene: TRBJ1-1
D gene: NA
clone size: NA
V gene: TRBV5-1
CDR3 DNA: TGCGCCAGCAGCTTGGTGGTCTCAGGTAACACTGAAGCTTTCTTT
CDR3 protein: CASSLVVSGNTEAFF

J gene: TRBJ1-6
D gene: NA
clone size: NA
V gene: TRBV6-5
CDR3 DNA: TGTGCCAGCAGTTACCTTAGGGAGAATTCACCCCTCCACTTT
CDR3 protein: CASSYLRENSPLHF

J gene: TRBJ1-2
D gene: NA
clone size: NA
V gene: TRBV6-5
CDR3 DNA: TGTGCCAGCAGTTCCGCGGTAGACGCCTATGGCTACACCTTC
CDR3 protein: CASSSAVDAYGYTF

J gene: TRBJ1-1
D gene: NA
clone size: NA
V gene: TRBV29-1
CDR3 DNA: TGCAGCGTTGAAGATCTAGGGAACACTGAAGCTTTCTTT
CDR3 protein: CSVEDLGNTEAFF

J gene: TRBJ1-5
D gene: TRBD1
clone size: NA
V gene: TRBV18
CDR3 DNA: TGTGCCAGCTCACCATTCGACAGGGGAGGGGATCAGCCCCAGCATTTT
CDR3 protein: CASSPFDRGGDQPQHF

J gene: TRBJ1-5
D gene: NA
clone size: NA
V gene: TRBV3-1/TRBV3-2
CDR3 DNA: TGTGCCAGCAGCTCCGGTCGGCGGGGCAATCAGCCCCAGCATTTT
CDR3 protein: CASSSGRRGNQPQHF

J gene: TRBJ2-7
D gene: NA
clone size: NA
V gene: TRBV6-5
CDR3 DNA: TGTGCCAGCAGTTACTTGAGCGCGTTCGGCTACGAGCAGTACTTC
CDR3 protein: CASSYLSAFGYEQYF

J gene: TRBJ1-5
D gene: TRBD1
clone size: once
V gene: TRBV7-2
CDR3 DNA: TGTGCCAGCAGCCTAGACCGGGACAGGGGAGATCAGCCCCAGCATTTT
CDR3 protein: CASSLDRDRGDQPQHF

J gene: TRBJ1-2
D gene: NA
clone size: NA
V gene: TRBV24-1
CDR3 DNA: TGTGCCACCAGTGATTTCGAGGGGAACTATGGCTACACCTTC
CDR3 protein: CATSDFEGNYGYTF

J gene: TRBJ1-6
D gene: NA
clone size: few
V gene: TRBV11-2
CDR3 DNA: TGTGCCAGCAGCCCCACCGGGGGGCAATCACCCCTCCACTTT
CDR3 protein: CASSPTGGQSPLHF

J gene: TRBJ2-5
D gene: NA
clone size: once
V gene: TRBV13
CDR3 DNA: TGTGCCAGCAGCCCACCCGGGGGCGGAGAGACCCAGTACTTC
CDR3 protein: CASSPPGGGETQYF